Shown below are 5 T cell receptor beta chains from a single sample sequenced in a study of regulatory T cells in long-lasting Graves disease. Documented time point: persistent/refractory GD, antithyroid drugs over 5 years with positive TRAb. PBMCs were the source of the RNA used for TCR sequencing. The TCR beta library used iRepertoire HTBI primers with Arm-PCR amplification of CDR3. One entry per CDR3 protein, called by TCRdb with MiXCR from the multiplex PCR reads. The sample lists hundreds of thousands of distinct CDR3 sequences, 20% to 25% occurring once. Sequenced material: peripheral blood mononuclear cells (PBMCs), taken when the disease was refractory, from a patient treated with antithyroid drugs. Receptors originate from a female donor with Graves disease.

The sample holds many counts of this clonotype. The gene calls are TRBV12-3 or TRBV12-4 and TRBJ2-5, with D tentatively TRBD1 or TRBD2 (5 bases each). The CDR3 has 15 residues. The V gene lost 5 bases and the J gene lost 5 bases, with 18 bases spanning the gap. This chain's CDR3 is CASSPESRGLETQYF. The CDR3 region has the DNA TGTGCCAGCAGTCCCGAGTCGAGGGGTCTCGAGACCCAGTACTTC.

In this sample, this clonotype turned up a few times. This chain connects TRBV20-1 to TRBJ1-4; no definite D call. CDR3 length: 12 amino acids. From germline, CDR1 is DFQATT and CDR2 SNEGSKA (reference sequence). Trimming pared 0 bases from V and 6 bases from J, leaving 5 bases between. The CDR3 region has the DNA TGCAGTGCTAGAGACAGAGATGAAAAACTGTTTTTT. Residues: CSARDRDEKLFF.

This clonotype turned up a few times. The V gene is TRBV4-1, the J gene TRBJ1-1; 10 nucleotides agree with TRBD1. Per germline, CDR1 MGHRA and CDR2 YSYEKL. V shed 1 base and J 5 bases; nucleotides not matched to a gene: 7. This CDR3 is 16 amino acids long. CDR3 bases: TGCGCCAGCAGCCAAGTACCCGGGACAGGGGTGACTGAAGCTTTCTTT. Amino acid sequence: CASSQVPGTGVTEAFF.

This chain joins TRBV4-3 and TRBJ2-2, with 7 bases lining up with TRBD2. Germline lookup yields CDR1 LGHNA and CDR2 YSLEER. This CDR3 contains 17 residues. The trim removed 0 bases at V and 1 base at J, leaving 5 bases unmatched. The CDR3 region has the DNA TGCGCCAGCAGCCAAGAGGTAGCGGGCCTGAACACCGGGGAGCTGTTTTTT. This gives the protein CASSQEVAGLNTGELFF.

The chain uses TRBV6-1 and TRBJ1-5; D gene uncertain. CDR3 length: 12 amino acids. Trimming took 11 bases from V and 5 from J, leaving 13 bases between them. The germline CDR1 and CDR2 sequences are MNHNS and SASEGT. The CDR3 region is CALSAGDQPQHF. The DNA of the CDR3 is TGTGCCCTCTCCGCGGGCGATCAGCCCCAGCATTTT.